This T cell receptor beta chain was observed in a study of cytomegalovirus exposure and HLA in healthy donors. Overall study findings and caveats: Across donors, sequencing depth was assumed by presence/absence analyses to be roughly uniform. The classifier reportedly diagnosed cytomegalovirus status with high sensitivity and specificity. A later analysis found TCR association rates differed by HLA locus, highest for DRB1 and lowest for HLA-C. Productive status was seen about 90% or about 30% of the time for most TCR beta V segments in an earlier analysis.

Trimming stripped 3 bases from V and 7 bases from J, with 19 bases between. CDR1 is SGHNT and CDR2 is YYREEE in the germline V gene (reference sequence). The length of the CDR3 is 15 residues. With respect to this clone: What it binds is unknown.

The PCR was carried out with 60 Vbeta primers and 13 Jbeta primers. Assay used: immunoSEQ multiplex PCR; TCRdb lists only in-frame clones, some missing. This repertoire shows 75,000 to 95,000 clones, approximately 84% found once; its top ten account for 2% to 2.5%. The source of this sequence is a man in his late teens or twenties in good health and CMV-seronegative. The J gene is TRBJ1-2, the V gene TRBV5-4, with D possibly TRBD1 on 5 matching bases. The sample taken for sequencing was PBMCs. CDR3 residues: CASSSQGGPPGGYTF. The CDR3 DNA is TGTGCCAGCAGCTCCCAGGGCGGACCCCCGGGTGGCTACACCTTC.